The entry below describes one T cell receptor beta chain. The CDR3 is made up of 13 amino acids. Losses at the gene ends were 3 bases for V and 5 bases for J; bases not matched to a gene: 4. Germline loops: CDR1 SGDLS, CDR2 YYNGEE. The repertoire was sequenced with immunoSEQ multiplex PCR; TCRdb's copy has only in-frame clones and lacks some. The sample includes around 230,000 clones, 70% to 85% of them seen just once. This sample was included in a study of blood T cell repertoires in COVID-19. The sequence was obtained from a man aged 35-49 years who had recovered from COVID-19. This chain connects TRBV9 to TRBJ1-2; 7 bases agree with TRBD1. The sequencing sample was made of peripheral blood. CDR3: CASSAADRYGYTF. CDR3 nucleotides: TGTGCCAGCAGCGCCGCGGACAGGTATGGCTACACCTTC. Drawing the rest from reference TRBV9 and TRBJ1-2, the complete variable domain is DSGVTQTPKHLITATGQRVTLRCSPRSGDLSVYWYQQSLDQGLQFLIQYYNGEERAKGNILERFSAQQFPDLHSELNLSSLELGDSALYFCASSAADRYGYTFGSGTRLTVV.